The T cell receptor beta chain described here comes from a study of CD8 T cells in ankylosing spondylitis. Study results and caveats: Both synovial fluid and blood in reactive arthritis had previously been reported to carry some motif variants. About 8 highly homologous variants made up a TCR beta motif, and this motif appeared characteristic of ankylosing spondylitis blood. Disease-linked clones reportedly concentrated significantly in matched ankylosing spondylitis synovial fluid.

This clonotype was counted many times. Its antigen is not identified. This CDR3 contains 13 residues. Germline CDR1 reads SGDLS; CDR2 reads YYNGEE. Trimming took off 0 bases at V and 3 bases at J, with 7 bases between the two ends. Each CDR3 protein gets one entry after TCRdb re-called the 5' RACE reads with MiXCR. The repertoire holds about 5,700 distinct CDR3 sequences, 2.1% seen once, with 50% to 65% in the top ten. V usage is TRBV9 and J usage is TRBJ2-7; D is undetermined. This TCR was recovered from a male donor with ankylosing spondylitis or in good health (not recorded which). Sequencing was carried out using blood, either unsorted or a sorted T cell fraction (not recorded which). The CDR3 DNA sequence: TGTGCCAGCAGCGTAGGGGCAAGCTACGAGCAGTACTTC. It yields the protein CASSVGASYEQYF.